This is a list of T cell receptor beta chains from one sample in a study of CD8 T cells in Susac syndrome. TCRdb re-analysed the immunoSEQ multiplex PCR reads in MiXCR, keeping a single row per CDR3 protein. The sample records some 130,000 distinct CDR3 sequences, over 90% being singletons. Sequenced: CD8+ T cells from PBMCs. Receptor source: a human donor with Susac syndrome. The CDR3 runs from the conserved cysteine through the conserved F or W. Fields, in order: V gene, D gene, clone size, J gene, CDR3 protein, CDR3 DNA. The D gene is left open where the match is weak. Clone size is stated in some rows and not others, as once, few, many or a class when expanded.

TRBV11-2	NA	NA	TRBJ2-7	CASSLDTTVGEQYF	TGTGCCAGCAGCTTAGACACGACAGTGGGCGAGCAGTACTTC
TRBV30	NA	NA	TRBJ1-1	CAWSEGHAAAEAFF	TGTGCCTGGAGTGAGGGACACGCCGCGGCTGAAGCTTTCTTT
TRBV27	NA	NA	TRBJ2-1	CTCRGGQVIAMTYNEQFF	TGTACCTGTCGCGGGGGACAGGTGATAGCTATGACCTACAATGAGCAGTTCTTC
TRBV19	TRBD2	NA	TRBJ2-1	CASSIPAREGIDNEQFF	TGTGCCAGTAGTATCCCGGCGCGGGAGGGGATCGACAATGAGCAGTTCTTC
TRBV11-2	TRBD2	NA	TRBJ2-1	CASSFSGGEQFF	TGTGCCAGCAGCTTTAGCGGGGGTGAGCAGTTCTTC
TRBV5-5	NA	NA	TRBJ2-7	CASSLEPGFYEQYF	TGTGCCAGCAGCTTGGAGCCAGGTTTTTACGAGCAGTACTTC
TRBV5-1	NA	NA	TRBJ2-1	CASSLSGAAPLSGPLGNEQFF	TGCGCCAGCAGCTTGTCGGGGGCGGCGCCTCTTAGCGGGCCACTGGGTAATGAGCAGTTCTTC
TRBV6-2/TRBV6-3	TRBD2	NA	TRBJ2-7	CASSPPGLAPEQYF	TGTGCCAGCAGTCCGCCCGGACTAGCGCCCGAGCAGTACTTC
TRBV27	NA	NA	TRBJ1-4	CASSSFNEKLFF	TGTGCCAGCAGTTCCTTTAATGAAAAACTGTTTTTT
TRBV20-1	TRBD2	NA	TRBJ2-3	CSARDWTSGDTDTQYF	TGCAGTGCTAGAGATTGGACTAGCGGGGATACAGATACGCAGTATTTT
TRBV28	NA	NA	TRBJ2-1	CASSPREGAYNEQFF	TGTGCCAGCAGTCCTAGAGAGGGAGCCTACAATGAGCAGTTCTTC
TRBV12-3/TRBV12-4	NA	NA	TRBJ2-2	CASTPATGELFF	TGTGCCAGCACCCCGGCCACCGGGGAGCTGTTTTTT
TRBV11-3	NA	NA	TRBJ1-1	CASSLRMGDTEAFF	TGTGCCAGCAGCTTAAGGATGGGGGACACTGAAGCTTTCTTT
TRBV11-3	NA	NA	TRBJ1-1	CASSKEGIEAFF	TGTGCCAGCAGCAAAGAGGGGATTGAAGCTTTCTTT
TRBV9	NA	NA	TRBJ2-7	CASSVANLEGGEQYF	TGTGCCAGCAGCGTAGCTAATCTTGAGGGAGGTGAGCAGTACTTC
TRBV5-6	NA	NA	TRBJ1-5	CASSGGTHSNQPQHF	TGTGCCAGCAGCGGCGGGACACATAGCAATCAGCCCCAGCATTTT
TRBV2	NA	NA	TRBJ2-1	CASIRLVGPSRFQFF	TGTGCCAGCATTCGGCTGGTTGGCCCTTCCCGCTTCCAGTTCTTC
TRBV6-5	NA	NA	TRBJ1-2	CASRFSNRVSNEYYGYTF	TGTGCCAGCAGATTCTCTAACAGGGTTTCCAACGAGTACTATGGCTACACCTTC
TRBV6-2/TRBV6-3	TRBD2	NA	TRBJ2-2	CASCSLAAGELFF	TGTGCCAGCTGTAGTCTAGCGGCCGGGGAGCTGTTTTTT
TRBV29-1	TRBD1	NA	TRBJ2-5	CSVVALGQGTKETQYF	TGCAGCGTTGTCGCTTTGGGACAGGGCACCAAAGAGACCCAGTACTTC
TRBV12-3/TRBV12-4	NA	NA	TRBJ2-2	CASIMNTGELFF	TGTGCCAGCATTATGAACACCGGGGAGCTGTTTTTT
TRBV20-1	TRBD2	once	TRBJ2-1	CSARTSGRLGGNNEQFF	TGCAGTGCTAGGACTAGCGGTCGCCTAGGGGGGAACAATGAGCAGTTCTTC
TRBV19	NA	once	TRBJ1-2	CASTEGMAYGYTF	TGTGCCAGTACAGAGGGGATGGCCTATGGCTACACCTTC
TRBV3-1	NA	NA	TRBJ2-3	CASSQSLASEIPGTQYF	TGTGCCAGCAGCCAATCACTGGCTAGCGAGATTCCCGGGACGCAGTATTTT
TRBV29-1	NA	once	TRBJ2-7	CSVVSDRNYEQYF	TGCAGCGTCGTAAGTGACAGAAACTACGAGCAGTACTTC
TRBV16	TRBD1	NA	TRBJ2-5	CASSQGDSTQETQYF	TGTGCCAGCAGCCAAGGGGACAGTACCCAAGAGACCCAGTACTTC
TRBV11-2	TRBD1	NA	TRBJ2-7	CASSTGQGAHEQYF	TGTGCCAGCAGCACGGGACAGGGGGCCCACGAGCAGTACTTC
TRBV5-6	NA	NA	TRBJ1-2	CASSFGGNGYTF	TGTGCCAGCAGCTTCGGGGGCAATGGCTACACCTTC
TRBV3-1	NA	NA	TRBJ2-5	CASSQEDLVQETQYF	TGTGCCAGCAGCCAAGAGGATCTAGTTCAAGAGACCCAGTACTTC